The clone carrying this T cell receptor (delta chain) was detected a few times. The data are from a study of gamma-delta chains in newborns, infants, children. Study information: Microbial exposure reportedly drives polyclonal innate γδ T cell expansion after birth.

Germline-derived CDR1 and CDR2 are TVYSNPD and GDNSRS (reference sequence). V lost 5 bases and J lost 4, with 32 bases in between. CDR3 length: 18 amino acids. TCRdb re-called the reads via CATT. The table has about 2,500 delta-chain clones, around 46% seen once. The sequence was collected from a child who received the measles vaccine. This sequence joins TRDV3 and TRDJ1; a weak D match, TRDD3 (6 bases). The input for sequencing was blood, taken at baseline. CDR3 coding DNA: TGTGCCCAAACGCCGGAGCGTCACTACGCAGGGATAGGCGATAAACTCATCTTT. Translating gives CAQTPERHYAGIGDKLIF. The variable domain in full, completed from reference TRDV3 and TRDJ1, reads CDKVTQSSPDQTVASGSEVVLLCTYDTVYSNPDLFWYRIRPDYSFQFVFYGDNSRSEGADFTQGRFSVKHILTQKAFHLVISPVRTEDSATYYCAQTPERHYAGIGDKLIFGKGTRVTVEP.